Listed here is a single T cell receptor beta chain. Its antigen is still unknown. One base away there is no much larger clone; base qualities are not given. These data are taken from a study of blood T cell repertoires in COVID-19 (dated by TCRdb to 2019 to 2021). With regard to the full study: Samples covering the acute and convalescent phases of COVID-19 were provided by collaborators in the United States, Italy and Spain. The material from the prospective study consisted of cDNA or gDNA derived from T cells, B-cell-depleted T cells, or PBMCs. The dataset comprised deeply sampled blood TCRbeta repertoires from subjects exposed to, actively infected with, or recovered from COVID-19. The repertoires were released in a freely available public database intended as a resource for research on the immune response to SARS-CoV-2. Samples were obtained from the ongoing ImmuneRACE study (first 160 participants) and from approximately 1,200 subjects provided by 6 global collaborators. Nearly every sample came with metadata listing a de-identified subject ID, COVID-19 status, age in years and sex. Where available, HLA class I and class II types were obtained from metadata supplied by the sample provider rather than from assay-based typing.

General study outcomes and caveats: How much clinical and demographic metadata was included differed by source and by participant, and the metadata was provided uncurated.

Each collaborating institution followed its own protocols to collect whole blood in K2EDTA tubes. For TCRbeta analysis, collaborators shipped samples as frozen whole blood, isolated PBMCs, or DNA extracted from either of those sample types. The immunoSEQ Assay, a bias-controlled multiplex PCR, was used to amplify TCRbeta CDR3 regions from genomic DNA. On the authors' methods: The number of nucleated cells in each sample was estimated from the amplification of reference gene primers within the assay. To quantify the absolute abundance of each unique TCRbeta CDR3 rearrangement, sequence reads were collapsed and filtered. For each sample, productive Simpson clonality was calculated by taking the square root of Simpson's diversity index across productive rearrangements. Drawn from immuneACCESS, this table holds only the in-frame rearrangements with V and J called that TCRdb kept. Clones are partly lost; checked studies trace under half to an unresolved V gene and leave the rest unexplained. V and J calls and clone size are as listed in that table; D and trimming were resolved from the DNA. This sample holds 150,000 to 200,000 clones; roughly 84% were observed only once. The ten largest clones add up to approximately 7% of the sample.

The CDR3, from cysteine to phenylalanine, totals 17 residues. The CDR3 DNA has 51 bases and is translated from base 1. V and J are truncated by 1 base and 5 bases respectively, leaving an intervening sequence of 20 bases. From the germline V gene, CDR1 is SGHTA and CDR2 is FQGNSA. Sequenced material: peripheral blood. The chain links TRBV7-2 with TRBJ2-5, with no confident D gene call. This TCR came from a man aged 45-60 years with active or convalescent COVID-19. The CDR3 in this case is CASSLERPRFSRETQYF. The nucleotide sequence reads TGTGCCAGCAGCTTAGAGCGCCCCCGTTTTAGTCGGGAGACCCAGTACTTC.